This TCR beta chain was captured in a study of shared clonotypes between healthy human individuals. As for the study in general: Those who served as donors were two women and a few men between the ages of 18 and 49. Used for every donor were three CD4 naive, three CD4 memory, two CD8 naive and one CD8 memory plate.

Germline assignment: CDR1 PRHDT and CDR2 FYEKMQ (reference sequence). Deletions cut 4 bases from V and 3 bases from J, with 9 bases between. This CDR3 is 13 amino acids long. Study conclusions and caveats: Only blood samples were collected, and tissue repertoires likely differ.

Concerning this clone: What it binds is unknown.

Measured with immunoSEQ multiplex PCR; TCRdb has only the in-frame clones, and not every one. The sample holds about 1.1 million clones, approximately 80% seen once. The specimen sequenced was memory CD4+ T cells from PBMCs. Subset of the sample: CD45RA-negative fraction. The chain recombines TRBV13 with TRBJ1-1, with D perhaps TRBD1 (6 bases). This TCR was sampled from a man between 18 and 35 years old in good health. Some clones in this sample may be carry-over from other donors' samples. For the CDR3, the DNA is TGTGCCAGCAGCTCATACAGGGACACTGAAGCTTTCTTT. It codes for CASSSYRDTEAFF.